This T cell receptor beta chain stems from a study of CD8 T cells in ankylosing spondylitis. Overall study findings and caveats: In synovial fluid and blood from reactive arthritis, some motif variants were previously reported. There was reportedly significant enrichment of clones that were disease-linked in matched ankylosing spondylitis synovial fluid. Within ankylosing spondylitis blood, a TCR beta motif made up of seven to nine highly homologous variants appeared to be characteristic.

TCRdb called the 5' RACE reads again in MiXCR, with one record for every CDR3 protein. The data contain about 42,000 distinct CDR3 sequences, roughly 2.5% of them seen just once; the ten biggest clones take up roughly 4.4%. This clonotype was found a few times. Its antigen is as yet unknown. Germline CDR1 reads SGDLS; CDR2 reads YYNGEE. CDR3 size: 15 residues. V shed 3 bases and J 4 bases; nucleotides not matched to a gene: 3. Sequencing was done on a sample of blood, either unsorted or a sorted T cell fraction (not recorded which). The receptor was derived from a male donor with ankylosing spondylitis or in good health (not recorded which). The gene calls are TRBV9 and TRBJ2-1, with 11 positions matching TRBD2. The chain's CDR3 is CASSARLAGYNEQFF. Written as DNA, the CDR3 is TGTGCCAGCAGCGCTAGACTAGCGGGGTACAATGAGCAGTTCTTC.